This T cell receptor (beta chain) was captured in a study of shared clonotypes between healthy human individuals. Trimming removed 6 bases at V and 0 bases at J, with 20 bases between. Germline loops: CDR1 SNHLY, CDR2 FYNNEI. The CDR3 sequence is 17 residues long. Generated by immunoSEQ multiplex PCR, the TCRdb table keeps only in-frame clones and is missing some. The table lists about 2.4 million clones, roughly 93% of them singletons. The CD4+ fraction was divided into a CD45RA+ naive subset and a CD45RA-negative memory subset. Sequenced input: naive CD4+ T cells from PBMCs. Subset reported: CD45RA+ positively selected. V and J are TRBV2 and TRBJ1-2; the D is unclear. The receptor's source is a man aged 18 to 30 in good health. Some clones in this sample may be carry-over from other donors' samples. CDR3 nucleotide sequence: TGTGCCAGCAGACCCCTTAGGCTAGATACTACTAACTATGGCTACACCTTC. This encodes CASRPLRLDTTNYGYTF.